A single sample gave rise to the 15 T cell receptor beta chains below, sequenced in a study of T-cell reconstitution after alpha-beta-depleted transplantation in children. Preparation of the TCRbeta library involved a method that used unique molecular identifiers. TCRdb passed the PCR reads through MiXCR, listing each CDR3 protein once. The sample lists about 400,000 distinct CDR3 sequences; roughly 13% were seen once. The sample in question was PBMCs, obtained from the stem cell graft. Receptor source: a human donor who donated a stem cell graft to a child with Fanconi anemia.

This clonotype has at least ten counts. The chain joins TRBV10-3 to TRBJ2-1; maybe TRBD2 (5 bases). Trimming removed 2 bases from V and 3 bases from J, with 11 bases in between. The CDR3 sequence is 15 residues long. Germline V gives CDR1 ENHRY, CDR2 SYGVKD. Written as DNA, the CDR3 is TGTGCCATCAGTGAGGGATCCGGGATCTACAATGAGCAGTTCTTC. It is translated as CAISEGSGIYNEQFF.

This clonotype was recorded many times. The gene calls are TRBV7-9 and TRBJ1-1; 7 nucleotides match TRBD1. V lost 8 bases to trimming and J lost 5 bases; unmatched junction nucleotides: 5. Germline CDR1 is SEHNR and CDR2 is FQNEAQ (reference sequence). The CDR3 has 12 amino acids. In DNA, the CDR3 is TGTGCCAGCGGAAACAGGGGAACTGAAGCTTTCTTT. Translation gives CASGNRGTEAFF.

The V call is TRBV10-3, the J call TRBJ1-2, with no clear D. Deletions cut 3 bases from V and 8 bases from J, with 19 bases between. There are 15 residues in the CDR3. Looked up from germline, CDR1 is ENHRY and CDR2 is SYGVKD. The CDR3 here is CAISETHSGREGYTF. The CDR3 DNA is TGTGCCATCAGTGAAACTCACTCGGGTAGGGAAGGCTACACCTTC.

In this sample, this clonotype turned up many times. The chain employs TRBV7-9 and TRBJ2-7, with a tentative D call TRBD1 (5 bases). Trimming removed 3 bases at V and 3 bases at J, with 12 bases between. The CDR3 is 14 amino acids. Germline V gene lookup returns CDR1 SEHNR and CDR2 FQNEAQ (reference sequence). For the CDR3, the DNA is TGTGCCAGCAGCTTGGGCCCCCAGGGCTACGAGCAGTACTTC. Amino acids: CASSLGPQGYEQYF.

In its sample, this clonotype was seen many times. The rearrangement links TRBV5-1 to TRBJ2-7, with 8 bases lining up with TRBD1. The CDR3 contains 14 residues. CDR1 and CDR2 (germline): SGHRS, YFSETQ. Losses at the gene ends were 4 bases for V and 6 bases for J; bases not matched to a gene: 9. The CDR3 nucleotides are TGCGCCAGCAGCGCCGGGACAGGTTTATCCGAGCAGTACGTC. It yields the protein CASSAGTGLSEQYV.

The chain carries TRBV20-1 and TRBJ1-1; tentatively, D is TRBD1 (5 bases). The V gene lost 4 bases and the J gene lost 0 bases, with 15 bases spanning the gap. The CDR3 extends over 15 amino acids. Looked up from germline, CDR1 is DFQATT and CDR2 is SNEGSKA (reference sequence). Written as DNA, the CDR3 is TGCAGTGCTAAGGAAGACAGCATCATGAACACTGAAGCTTTCTTT. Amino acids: CSAKEDSIMNTEAFF.

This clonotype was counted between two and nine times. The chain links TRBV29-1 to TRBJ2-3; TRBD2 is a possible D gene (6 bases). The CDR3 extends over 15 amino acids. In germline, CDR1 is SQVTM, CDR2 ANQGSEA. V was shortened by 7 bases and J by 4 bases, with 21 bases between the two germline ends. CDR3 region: CSADGRGVLADTQYF. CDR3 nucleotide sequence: TGCAGCGCCGACGGTCGCGGGGTTCTCGCAGATACGCAGTATTTT.

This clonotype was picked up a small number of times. CDR3 amino acids: CASSLGLRGEVGLNTGELFF. The CDR3 region has the DNA TGTGCCAGCAGCTTGGGGTTGCGGGGGGAGGTAGGACTGAACACCGGGGAGCTGTTTTTT. The chain is built from TRBV5-4 and TRBJ2-2, with 8 bases that match TRBD2. The V gene end was trimmed by 0 bases and the J gene end by 1 base; junction bases not matched to a gene: 14. Germline V gives CDR1 SGHNT, CDR2 YYREEE (reference sequence). The CDR3 sequence is 20 residues long.

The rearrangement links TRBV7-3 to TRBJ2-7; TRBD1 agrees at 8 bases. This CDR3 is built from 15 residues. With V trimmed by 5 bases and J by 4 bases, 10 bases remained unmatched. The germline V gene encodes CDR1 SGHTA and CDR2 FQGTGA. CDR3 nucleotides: TGTGCCAGCAGCCCCTCGACAGGGGTCCCTTACGAGCAGTACTTC. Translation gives CASSPSTGVPYEQYF.

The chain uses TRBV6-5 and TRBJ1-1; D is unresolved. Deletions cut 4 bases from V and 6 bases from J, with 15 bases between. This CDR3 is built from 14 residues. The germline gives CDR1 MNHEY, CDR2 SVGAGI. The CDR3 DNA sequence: TGTGCCAGCAGTTCACCTATTTGGGGTGCTGAAGCTTTCTTT. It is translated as CASSSPIWGAEAFF.

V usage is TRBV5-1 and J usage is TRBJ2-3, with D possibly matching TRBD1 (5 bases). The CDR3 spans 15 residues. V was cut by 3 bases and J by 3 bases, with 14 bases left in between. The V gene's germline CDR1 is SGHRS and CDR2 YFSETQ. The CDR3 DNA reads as TGCGCCAGCAGCTACTTGGTGGGGCGGACAGATACGCAGTATTTT. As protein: CASSYLVGRTDTQYF.

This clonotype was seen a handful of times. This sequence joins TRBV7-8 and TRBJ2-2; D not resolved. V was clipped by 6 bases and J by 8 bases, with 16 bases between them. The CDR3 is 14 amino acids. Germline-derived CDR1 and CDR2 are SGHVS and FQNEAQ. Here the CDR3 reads CASSPIPVRGELFF. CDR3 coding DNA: TGTGCCAGCAGTCCGATCCCCGTCCGGGGGGAGCTGTTTTTT.

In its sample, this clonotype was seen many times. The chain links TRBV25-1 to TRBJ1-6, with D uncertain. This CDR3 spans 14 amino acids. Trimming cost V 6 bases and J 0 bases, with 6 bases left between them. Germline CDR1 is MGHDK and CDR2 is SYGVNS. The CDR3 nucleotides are TGTGCCAGCAGGGACGTCTCCTATAATTCACCCCTCCACTTT. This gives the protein CASRDVSYNSPLHF.

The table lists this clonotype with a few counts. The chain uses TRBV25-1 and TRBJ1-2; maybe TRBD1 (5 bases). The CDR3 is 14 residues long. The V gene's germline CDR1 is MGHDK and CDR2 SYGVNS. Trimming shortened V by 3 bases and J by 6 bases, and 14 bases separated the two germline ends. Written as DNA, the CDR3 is TGTGCCAGCAGTGACACCTCTAGGGGAAATGGCTACACCTTC. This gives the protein CASSDTSRGNGYTF.

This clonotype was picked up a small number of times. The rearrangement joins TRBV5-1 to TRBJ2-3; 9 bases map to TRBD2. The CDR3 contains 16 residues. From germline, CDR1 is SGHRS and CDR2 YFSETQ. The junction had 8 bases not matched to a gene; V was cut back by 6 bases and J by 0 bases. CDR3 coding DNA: TGCGCCAGCACCTCAAGACTAGCGGCTAGCACAGATACGCAGTATTTT. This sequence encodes CASTSRLAASTDTQYF.